Listed below are T cell receptor beta chains from one sample, sequenced in a study of T cell responses to AZD1222 COVID-19 vaccine. Repertoires were generated with immunoSEQ multiplex PCR, while TCRdb's copy carries only in-frame clones and drops some. Here the sample spans 80,000 to 100,000 clones, about 88% being singletons. This specimen was peripheral blood, taken on day 0 of AZD1222 vaccination. The receptors stem from an adult in good health. The CDR3 runs from the conserved cysteine through the conserved F or W. D genes are given only for firm matches. Clone size is shown for a subset of rows, as once, few, many or a class of expanded clone.

TRBV21-1	TRBJ2-7	.	.	15	CASSLSGGTSYEQYF	TGTGCCAGCAGCCTTAGCGGGGGGACCTCCTACGAGCAGTACTTC
TRBV18	TRBJ1-5	TRBD1	.	16	CASSPAGTGGGQPQHF	TGTGCCAGCTCACCTGCCGGGACAGGGGGTGGACAGCCCCAGCATTTT
TRBV3-1/TRBV3-2	TRBJ2-2	.	.	15	CASSQQGLNTGELFF	TGTGCCAGCAGCCAGCAGGGGCTGAACACCGGGGAGCTGTTTTTT
TRBV19	TRBJ1-4	.	few	10	CASRSRKLFF	TGTGCCAGCAGGAGTCGGAAACTGTTTTTT
TRBV5-1	TRBJ1-1	.	.	15	CASSLGQPMNTEAFF	TGCGCCAGCAGCTTGGGGCAGCCGATGAACACTGAAGCTTTCTTT
TRBV6-1	TRBJ2-1	.	.	14	CASSEAPGSGEQFF	TGTGCCAGCAGTGAAGCCCCGGGGTCTGGGGAGCAGTTCTTC
TRBV27	TRBJ2-2	.	.	16	CASSLSPGKNTGELFF	TGTGCCAGCAGTTTATCCCCAGGGAAGAACACCGGGGAGCTGTTTTTT
TRBV30	TRBJ2-7	.	.	14	CACHSPSFGYEQYF	TGTGCCTGCCATTCCCCTAGTTTCGGCTACGAGCAGTACTTC
TRBV4-2	TRBJ2-7	.	.	13	CASSQDLAYEQYF	TGTGCCAGCAGCCAAGACCTTGCCTACGAGCAGTACTTC
TRBV27	TRBJ1-2	TRBD1	.	14	CASSSPGQSYGYTF	TGTGCCAGCAGTTCGCCGGGACAGAGTTATGGCTACACCTTC
TRBV5-1	TRBJ1-3	TRBD1	.	16	CASSLGGTGAGHTIYF	TGCGCCAGCAGCTTGGGAGGGACAGGGGCTGGCCACACCATATATTTT
TRBV19	TRBJ2-7	TRBD1	.	14	CASSIPGGSYEQYF	TGTGCCAGTAGTATCCCAGGGGGCTCCTACGAGCAGTACTTC
TRBV5-6	TRBJ1-2	.	.	14	CASSFGQPHYGYTF	TGTGCCAGCAGCTTCGGGCAGCCCCACTATGGCTACACCTTC
TRBV7-8	TRBJ2-2	.	.	14	CASRFNEGPGELFF	TGTGCCAGCAGGTTCAACGAGGGCCCCGGGGAGCTGTTTTTT
TRBV28	TRBJ1-2	TRBD1	.	14	CASTPGTANYGYTF	TGTGCCAGCACCCCGGGGACAGCTAACTATGGCTACACCTTC
TRBV5-4	TRBJ1-4	.	.	12	CASSILNEKLFF	TGTGCCAGCAGCATCCTTAATGAAAAACTGTTTTTT
TRBV5-8	TRBJ1-1	TRBD1	.	16	CASSLGDRDLNTEAFF	TGTGCCAGCAGCTTGGGGGACAGGGATCTGAACACTGAAGCTTTCTTT
TRBV11-2	TRBJ2-1	.	.	12	CASSSAYNEQFF	TGTGCCAGCAGTTCGGCCTACAATGAGCAGTTCTTC
TRBV7-2	TRBJ2-7	TRBD2	.	15	CASSVTSGGAYEQYF	TGTGCCAGCAGCGTAACTAGCGGGGGGGCGTACGAGCAGTACTTC
TRBV5-1	TRBJ2-1	TRBD1	.	14	CASRGQGIYNEQFF	TGCGCCAGCAGGGGACAGGGGATATACAATGAGCAGTTCTTC
TRBV2	TRBJ1-2	.	once	14	CASTWDEEIRGYTF	TGTGCCAGCACGTGGGACGAGGAAATCCGTGGCTACACCTTC
TRBV28	TRBJ1-5	TRBD1	.	15	CASSLATGLGQPQHF	TGTGCCAGCAGTTTAGCGACAGGGTTAGGTCAGCCCCAGCATTTT
TRBV19	TRBJ2-5	.	.	13	CASSIVSQETQYF	TGTGCCAGTAGTATAGTTTCCCAAGAGACCCAGTACTTC
TRBV5-6	TRBJ1-2	.	few	15	CASSPSPRVGGGYTF	TGTGCCAGCAGCCCCTCTCCTCGGGTTGGAGGTGGCTACACCTTC
TRBV7-2	TRBJ2-7	TRBD2	once	17	CASSAGTSGGAQNEQYF	TGTGCCAGCAGCGCAGGGACTAGCGGGGGGGCTCAGAACGAGCAGTACTTC
TRBV4-1	TRBJ1-4	.	.	15	CASSQERVPNEKLFF	TGCGCCAGCAGCCAAGAACGGGTCCCTAATGAAAAACTGTTTTTT
TRBV27	TRBJ1-4	TRBD1	.	14	CASSSTGGGGKLFF	TGTGCCAGCAGTTCAACAGGGGGCGGGGGAAAACTGTTTTTT
TRBV18	TRBJ2-1	TRBD2	.	15	CASSRGTLSYNEQFF	TGTGCCAGCTCGCGGGGGACCCTCTCCTACAATGAGCAGTTCTTC